This T cell receptor beta chain stems from a study of blood T cell repertoires in COVID-19 (dated by TCRdb to the early 2020s). Looking at the study overall: The collaborator samples originated in the United States, Italy and Spain and spanned the acute and convalescent phases of COVID-19. The samples were drawn from two sources: the first 160 participants of the ongoing ImmuneRACE study, and fewer than 1,500 subjects contributed by 6 global collaborators. The repertoires were released in a freely available public database intended as a resource for research on the immune response to SARS-CoV-2. Subjects who had been exposed to COVID-19, were actively infected with it, or had recovered from it provided the deeply sampled blood TCRbeta repertoires that made up the dataset. The sample metadata nearly always contained a de-identified subject ID, COVID-19 status, age in years and sex. HLA class I and class II types, where available, came from metadata supplied by the sample provider rather than from assay-based typing. The material from the prospective study consisted of cDNA or gDNA derived from T cells, B-cell-depleted T cells, or PBMCs. Paper-wide results and their limitations: The amount of clinical and demographic metadata varied by source and participant and was provided uncurated.

The immunoSEQ Assay, a bias-controlled multiplex PCR, was used to amplify TCRbeta CDR3 regions from genomic DNA. In the original analysis: The number of nucleated cells in each sample was estimated from the amplification of reference gene primers within the assay. To quantify the absolute abundance of each unique TCRbeta CDR3 rearrangement, sequence reads were collapsed and filtered. For each sample, productive Simpson clonality was calculated as the square root of Simpson's diversity index over productive rearrangements. TCRdb stores this immuneACCESS table with in-frame sequences only. Part of the clones is absent; in the studies checked, under half of the shortfall reflects unresolved V genes, and no reason is known for the rest. D and trimming come from the DNA, and the V and J calls and clone size come from that table. The sample table contains about 310,000 clones; only one count was recorded for roughly 90% of them. About 9.8% of the sample is held by the ten biggest clonotypes.

In the prospective study, participants were about 18 to 90 years old, resided in about two dozen geographic areas of the United States, and were enrolled through a virtual design. Cohort assignment in the prospective study relied on participant-reported clinical history from a screening survey and a study questionnaire. For ImmuneRACE Cohort 3, a participant was defined as recovered based on two consecutive negative NP/OP PCR tests, clearance by a healthcare professional, or resolution of symptoms. In the prospective study, whole blood, serum and a nasopharyngeal or oropharyngeal swab were collected from each participant by mobile phlebotomists. Prospective study participants could optionally give additional blood draws and questionnaires over a roughly two-month period. Before DNA extraction, prospective study blood samples were shipped either frozen or at room temperature. Taken from cysteine to phenylalanine, the CDR3 has 15 residues. The read is trimmed to its CDR3 DNA, 45 bases read in frame from base 1. Clipping removes 3 bases from V and 7 bases from J, with 9 as the unmatched junction base count. CDR1 MDHEN and CDR2 SYDVKM are derived from the germline V gene.

This clone occurred a few times. Which antigen it targets is not known. No per-base quality is available; no much larger clone lies one base away. The sequence derives from a woman aged 18-29 years who had recovered from COVID-19. The chain is made from TRBV28 and TRBJ1-2, with 9 bases in between that match TRBD1. Sequencing input: PBMCs or T cells enriched from blood (not recorded which). CDR3 protein: CASSFPRDREGGYTF. The nucleotide sequence is TGTGCCAGCAGTTTTCCCCGGGACAGGGAGGGTGGCTACACCTTC.